The sequence of this T cell receptor beta chain was determined in a study of T cell clusters in autoimmune cytopenias. TRB amplification used roughly 250 ng of peripheral blood genomic DNA. One tube held mixed TRB-A and TRB-B primer pools for touch-down PCR. TCRdb reanalyzed the multiplex PCR reads, giving one entry per CDR3 protein sequence and no DNA. This repertoire includes about 5,000 distinct CDR3 sequences. Measured by frequency, this clonotype is medium-sized. Germline V gene lookup returns CDR1 PRHDT and CDR2 FYEKMQ (reference sequence). The CDR3 covers 17 residues. The same specimen was also included in a second study, on T cell repertoires in aging, cancer and after chemotherapy.

The sequence was collected from a human donor in good health. Sequenced material: peripheral blood. The J gene is TRBJ2-5, the V gene TRBV13; without DNA, the TCRdb call of TRBD2 cannot be checked. CDR3 loop: CASSFIRTSGARETQYF.